The rows below give T cell receptor beta chains drawn from one sample of a study of T cells after yellow fever vaccination. TCRdb recomputed calls from the 5' RACE reads with MiXCR, one row per CDR3 protein. The sample yields roughly 250,000 distinct CDR3 sequences, under 15% seen once. The sample was CD4+ T cells sorted from PBMCs, taken 45 days after the yellow fever booster vaccination. Receptor source: a man younger than 40 who received the YFV17D yellow fever vaccine. The CDR3 runs from the conserved cysteine through the conserved F or W. A D gene is named only where the DNA matches it firmly. Size is stated for part of the rows, as once, few or many counts, or as a class when the clone is expanded.

v_gene	abundance	j_gene	d_gene	CDR3nt	CDR3aa
TRBV20-1	few	TRBJ2-1	NA	TGCAGTGCCCGGGCCCTGACATTTGAGCAGTTCTTC	CSARALTFEQFF
TRBV7-2	few	TRBJ2-1	NA	TGTGCCAGCAGCTTAGTCATGTATTACAATGAGCAGTTCTTC	CASSLVMYYNEQFF
TRBV7-2	many	TRBJ2-7	NA	TGTGCCAGCAGCTTAGTTGGCTACGAGCAGTACTTC	CASSLVGYEQYF
TRBV2	NA	TRBJ2-2	NA	TGTGCCAGCAAGCGGACTTCCACCGGGGAGCTGTTTTTT	CASKRTSTGELFF
TRBV20-1	few	TRBJ1-6	NA	TGCAGTGCCCCCGACAGGAGCTCCTATAATTCACCCCTCCACTTT	CSAPDRSSYNSPLHF
TRBV5-1	few	TRBJ2-5	TRBD1	TGCGCCAGCAGCTTGTTCGGACAGGGTTCGCGCGAGACCCAGTACTTC	CASSLFGQGSRETQYF
TRBV6-2/TRBV6-3	few	TRBJ2-3	TRBD2	TGTGCCAGCAGACGACCGGGACTAGCGGGAGGTAGCACAGATACGCAGTATTTT	CASRRPGLAGGSTDTQYF
TRBV7-2	few	TRBJ1-2	NA	TGTGCCAGCAGCTTATTCGTGGCCTCGGGCTATGGCTACACCTTC	CASSLFVASGYGYTF
TRBV9	few	TRBJ1-1	NA	TGTGCCAGCAGCGCATCCCTTTTGGGCACTGAAGCTTTCTTT	CASSASLLGTEAFF
TRBV19	NA	TRBJ1-5	NA	TGTGCCAGTAGAGGCCAGGGGATGGCGCCCCAGCATTTT	CASRGQGMAPQHF
TRBV5-1	NA	TRBJ2-1	NA	TGCGCCAGCAGCTTTCTCGACCGGAATACTGAGCAGTTCTTC	CASSFLDRNTEQFF
TRBV5-1	few	TRBJ1-1	TRBD1	TGCGCCAGCAGCTTGGCCGGGACAGGGGGCACTGAAGCTTTCTTT	CASSLAGTGGTEAFF
TRBV12-3/TRBV12-4	few	TRBJ2-1	NA	TGTGCCAGCAACACTTTTTCCCGCAATGAGCAGTTCTTC	CASNTFSRNEQFF
TRBV5-1	once	TRBJ2-2	TRBD1	TGCGCCAGCAGCTCCCGACAGGGGCCCACCTGGGAGCTGTTTTTT	CASSSRQGPTWELFF
TRBV2	NA	TRBJ2-1	TRBD2	TGTGCCAGCGACAGAGGGTTAGCGAGACGGGAGGAGGGTGAGCAGTTCTTC	CASDRGLARREEGEQFF
TRBV7-2	many	TRBJ2-3	TRBD2	TGTGCCAGCAGCGTAGACTCCTTAGCGGGAACTACGCAGTATTTT	CASSVDSLAGTTQYF
TRBV7-8	NA	TRBJ2-5	TRBD1	TGTGCCAGCAGCTTAGAGGGGGCGTCCCAGGGAAGAGAGACCCAGTACTTC	CASSLEGASQGRETQYF
TRBV7-2	few	TRBJ2-7	TRBD2	TGTGCCAGCAGCCAGCCCAGCGGGATTGAGCAGTACTTC	CASSQPSGIEQYF
TRBV7-9	few	TRBJ1-3	NA	TGTGCCAGCAGCTTAGGAGGCTCAGGGATCTCTGGAAACACCATATATTTT	CASSLGGSGISGNTIYF
TRBV5-1	few	TRBJ2-4	NA	TGCGCCAGCAGCTTGAACATACCGGGACTAGCCAAAAACATTCAGTACTTC	CASSLNIPGLAKNIQYF
TRBV12-3/TRBV12-4	many	TRBJ2-2	NA	TGTGCCAGCAGTTCTTCCACCGGGGAGCTGTTTTTT	CASSSSTGELFF
TRBV7-2	few	TRBJ2-2	TRBD2	TGTGCCAGCAGCTTAGCGGGCGGGAGGGCCTACGGGGAGCTGTTTTTT	CASSLAGGRAYGELFF
TRBV5-1	NA	TRBJ2-7	NA	TGCGCCAGCAGCTTGGCGAGGGATCGGGGCGAGCAGTACTTC	CASSLARDRGEQYF
TRBV4-3	NA	TRBJ2-5	NA	TGCGCCAGCAGCCAAGGTAGTCCTCAAGAGACCCAGTACTTC	CASSQGSPQETQYF
TRBV7-2	NA	TRBJ1-6	TRBD1	TGTGCCAGCAGCCCTCAGGGGGCTGGGTCACCCCTCCACTTT	CASSPQGAGSPLHF
TRBV7-9	NA	TRBJ2-5	TRBD2	TGTGCCAGCAGCCTCCGAAGGACTAGCGGGAGGGAGACCCAGTACTTC	CASSLRRTSGRETQYF
TRBV20-1	NA	TRBJ2-1	TRBD2	TGCAGTGCTAGAGAGGGAGGGTCCTACAATGAGCAGTTCTTC	CSAREGGSYNEQFF
TRBV20-1	few	TRBJ2-5	TRBD1	TGCAGTGCCCCAGGGGTGGGACAGGGGGCGGTTGAGACCCAGTACTTC	CSAPGVGQGAVETQYF
TRBV5-1	few	TRBJ2-3	NA	TGCGCCAGCAGCAAACCGGGACACGCTAGCACAGATACGCAGTATTTT	CASSKPGHASTDTQYF
TRBV7-2	few	TRBJ1-1	NA	TGTGCCAGCAGCCCGGTCGGCTTGGGCACTGAAGCTTTCTTT	CASSPVGLGTEAFF
TRBV5-1	few	TRBJ1-1	NA	TGCGCCAGCAGCGGCGGGACTGGCGGGGAAGCTTTCTTT	CASSGGTGGEAFF
TRBV28	many	TRBJ2-5	NA	TGTGCCAGCAGCTTACCAGGGCAAGAGACCCAGTACTTC	CASSLPGQETQYF
TRBV7-2	NA	TRBJ2-5	TRBD2	TGTGCCAGCAGCACGGGACTAGCGTGGGAGACCCAGTACTTC	CASSTGLAWETQYF
TRBV7-2	NA	TRBJ1-3	NA	TGTGCCAGCAGCCCGGACGGAACGGGAAACACCATATATTTT	CASSPDGTGNTIYF
TRBV7-2	few	TRBJ1-2	NA	TGTGCCAGCAGCTTAGCAACGGCTAACTATGGCTACACCTTC	CASSLATANYGYTF